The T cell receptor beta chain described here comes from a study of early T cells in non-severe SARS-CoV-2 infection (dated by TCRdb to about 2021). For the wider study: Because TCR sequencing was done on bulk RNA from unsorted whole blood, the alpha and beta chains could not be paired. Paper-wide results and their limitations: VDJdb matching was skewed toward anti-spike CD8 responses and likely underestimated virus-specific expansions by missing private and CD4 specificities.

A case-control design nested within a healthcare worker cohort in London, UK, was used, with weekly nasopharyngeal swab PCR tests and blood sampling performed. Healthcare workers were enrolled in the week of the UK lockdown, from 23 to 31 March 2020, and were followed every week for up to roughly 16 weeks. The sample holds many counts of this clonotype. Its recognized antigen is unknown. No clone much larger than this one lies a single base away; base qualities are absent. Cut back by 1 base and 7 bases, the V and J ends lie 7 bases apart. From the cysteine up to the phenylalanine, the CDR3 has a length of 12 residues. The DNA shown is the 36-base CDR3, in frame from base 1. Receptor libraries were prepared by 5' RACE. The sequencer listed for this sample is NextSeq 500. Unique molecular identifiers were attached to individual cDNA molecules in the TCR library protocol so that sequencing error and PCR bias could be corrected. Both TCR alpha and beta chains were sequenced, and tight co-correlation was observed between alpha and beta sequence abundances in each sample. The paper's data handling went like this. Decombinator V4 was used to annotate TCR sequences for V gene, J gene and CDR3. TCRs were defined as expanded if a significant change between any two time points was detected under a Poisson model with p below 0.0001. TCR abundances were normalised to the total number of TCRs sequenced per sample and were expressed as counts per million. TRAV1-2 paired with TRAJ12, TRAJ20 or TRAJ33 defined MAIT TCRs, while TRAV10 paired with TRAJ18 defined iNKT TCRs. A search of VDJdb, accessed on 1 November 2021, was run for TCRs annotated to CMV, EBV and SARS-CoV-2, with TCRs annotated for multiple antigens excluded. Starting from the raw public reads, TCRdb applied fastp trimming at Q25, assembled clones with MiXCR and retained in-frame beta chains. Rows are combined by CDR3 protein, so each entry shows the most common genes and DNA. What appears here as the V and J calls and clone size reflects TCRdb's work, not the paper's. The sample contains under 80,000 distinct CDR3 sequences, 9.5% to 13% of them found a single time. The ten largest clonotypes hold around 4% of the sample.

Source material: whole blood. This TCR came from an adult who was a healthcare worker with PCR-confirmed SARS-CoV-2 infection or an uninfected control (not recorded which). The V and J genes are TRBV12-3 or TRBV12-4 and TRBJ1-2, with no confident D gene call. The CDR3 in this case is CASSLEGSGYTF. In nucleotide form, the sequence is TGTGCCAGCAGTTTAGAAGGGTCTGGCTACACCTTC.